This T cell receptor beta chain was profiled in a study of T cells in Graves' hyperthyroidism and ophthalmopathy. Points from the study as a whole: Blood also showed most of the thyroid clonotypes that were expanded above 0.001.

The source material, RNA transcripts, was used to amplify TCR beta CDR3 regions. When the TCR CDR3 underwent first-round RT-PCR, the HTBI primer set was used. TCRdb ran MiXCR on the multiplex PCR reads and lists one entry per CDR3 protein. This sample carries fewer than 250,000 distinct CDR3 sequences, 16% of them seen once, and the ten largest clones take around 28%. This clonotype occurred many times. As yet, its antigen is unknown. A Clinical Activity Score of at least 3, a NOSPECS grade of at least 4 and a duration under 3 months were recorded in the ophthalmopathy patients. Based on clinical symptoms, serum thyroxine and TRAb, thyroid ultrasound and orbital computed tomography, diagnoses were reached. Fresh peripheral blood, 7.5 to 10 ml of it, supplied the PBMCs. The CDR3 extends over 17 amino acids. Germline CDR1 and CDR2: GTSNPN and SVGIG (reference sequence). V shed 2 bases and J shed 5 bases, with 19 bases lying between them.

This clonotype originated in a woman between 18 and 30 years old with Graves' ophthalmopathy. Material for sequencing was blood. This chain connects TRBV30 to TRBJ1-6, with D possibly being TRBD1 (5 bases). The CDR3 loop reads CAWSSHVRGKNNSPLHF. The CDR3 DNA reads TGTGCCTGGAGTTCACACGTCCGGGGGAAGAATAATTCACCCCTCCACTTT.